The 12 T cell receptor beta chains reported below all come from one sample, sequenced in a study of early T cells in non-severe SARS-CoV-2 infection. In TCRdb, the 5' RACE reads were re-called with MiXCR into one record per CDR3 protein. The sample has approximately 79,000 distinct CDR3 sequences; 13% are singletons. The material sequenced was whole blood. The receptor set was obtained from an adult who was a healthcare worker with PCR-confirmed SARS-CoV-2 infection or an uninfected control (not recorded which).

The rearrangement joins TRBV7-6 to TRBJ1-2, with 8 bases fitting TRBD1. CDR3 size: 16 residues. Germline CDR1 and CDR2: SGHVS and FNYEAQ. V shed 7 bases, J shed 5 bases, and the junction held 15 bases outside the gene matches. The CDR3: CASTSFPGTGKYGYTF. The CDR3 DNA sequence: TGTGCCAGCACCTCCTTCCCCGGGACAGGAAAGTATGGCTACACCTTC.

The CDR3 protein is CASSPTRGPDYMQFF. The CDR3 DNA sequence: TGTGCCAGCTCCCCCACCCGGGGGCCTGACTATATGCAGTTCTTC. This chain links TRBV18 with TRBJ2-1, with D perhaps being TRBD1 or TRBD2 (6 bases each). The CDR3 has 15 residues. The V and J ends lost 6 bases and 12 bases respectively, with 24 bases between them. Germline lookup yields CDR1 KGHSH and CDR2 LQKENI.

This clonotype has a handful of counts. The V call is TRBV7-9, the J call TRBJ1-1; D unclear. CDR1 and CDR2 from the germline V gene are SEHNR and FQNEAQ (reference sequence). V lost 2 bases and J lost 0, with 4 bases in between. The CDR3 spans 13 residues. The CDR3 DNA sequence: TGTGCCAGCAGCTTAAGCCTGAACACTGAAGCTTTCTTT. It yields the protein CASSLSLNTEAFF.

This clonotype was counted only a few times. The chain joins TRBV5-1 to TRBJ2-2; D is unresolved. Per germline, CDR1 SGHRS and CDR2 YFSETQ. The ends were cut back, 2 bases at V and 0 bases at J, with 11 bases in the middle. The CDR3 loop spans 16 amino acids. The CDR3 spells CASSFGVTPNTGELFF. The DNA of the CDR3 is TGCGCCAGCAGCTTTGGGGTTACTCCGAACACCGGGGAGCTGTTTTTT.

This chain links TRBV28 with TRBJ1-1, with 9 positions matching TRBD1. This CDR3 has 13 residues. CDR1 is MDHEN, CDR2 SYDVKM, per germline. The J segment lost 1 base and the V segment lost 8 bases, leaving 2 bases of the junction unmatched. CDR3 loop: CASYRGRNTEAFF. As DNA, the CDR3 is TGTGCCAGCTACAGGGGGCGGAACACTGAAGCTTTCTTT. The full variable domain, its missing parts supplied by reference TRBV28 and TRBJ1-1, is DVKVTQSSRYLVKRTGEKVFLECVQDMDHENMFWYRQDPGLGLRLIYFSYDVKMKEKGDIPEGYSVSREKKERFSLILESASTNQTSMYLCASYRGRNTEAFFGQGTRLTVV.

The sample holds many counts of this clonotype. The chain has TRBV20-1 and TRBJ2-1, with TRBD2 identical over 11 bases. CDR1 is DFQATT, CDR2 SNEGSKA, per germline (reference sequence). The CDR3 is 16 amino acids. V was clipped by 0 bases and J by 10 bases; unmatched bases: 11. This CDR3 reads CSARDSGLAGGLEQFF. The CDR3 DNA sequence: TGCAGTGCTAGAGATTCCGGGCTAGCGGGAGGCTTGGAGCAGTTCTTC.

This clonotype was found many times. The chain is built from TRBV20-1 and TRBJ1-6, with TRBD1 matching 11 bases. CDR1 is DFQATT, CDR2 SNEGSKA, per germline (reference sequence). Germline trimming cut 3 bases from V and 2 bases from J; bases unmatched to any gene: 9. The CDR3 extends over 18 amino acids. The CDR3 reads CSASEPGQGGTYNSPLHF. Written as DNA, the CDR3 is TGCAGTGCTAGTGAACCGGGACAGGGGGGGACCTATAATTCACCCCTCCACTTT.

This clonotype showed up just a few times. The chain has TRBV7-3 and TRBJ2-3; 9 positions match TRBD2. V shed 1 base, J shed 1 base, and the junction held 3 bases outside the gene matches. The CDR3 is 16 amino acids. Germline CDR1 SGHTA, CDR2 FQGTGA. The CDR3 nucleotides are TGTGCCAGCAGCTTAAACCCTAGCGGGGGCACAGATACGCAGTATTTT. Translated, it gives CASSLNPSGGTDTQYF.

This clonotype was observed at least ten times. The V gene is TRBV20-1, the J gene TRBJ2-3; the D is unclear. This CDR3 comprises 13 residues. Between the trimmed V and J ends, which lost 6 bases and 4 bases, there was a span of 14 bases. Looked up from germline, CDR1 is DFQATT and CDR2 is SNEGSKA (reference sequence). CDR3 sequence (DNA): TGCAGTGCAAAACCCGGAGTGCCAGATACGCAGTATTTT. Its translation is CSAKPGVPDTQYF.

V is TRBV5-1 and J is TRBJ2-7; 8 positions match TRBD1. The CDR3 is 15 amino acids. CDR1 is SGHRS and CDR2 is YFSETQ in the germline V gene. V trimming: 4 bases; J trimming: 7 bases; junction bases outside the gene matches: 13. CDR3 in amino acids: CASSTGTGGGREQYF. The CDR3 region has the DNA TGCGCCAGCAGCACCGGGACAGGAGGGGGGCGAGAGCAGTACTTC.

The CDR3 nucleotides are TGCGCCAGCAGCTGGACAGGGTACAATGAGCAGTTCTTC. Translation gives CASSWTGYNEQFF. The chain carries TRBV5-1 and TRBJ2-1; the match to TRBD1 covers 8 bases. J lost 4 bases, V lost 3 bases, and 0 bases had no gene match. CDR3 length: 13 amino acids. Germline values: CDR1 SGHRS, CDR2 YFSETQ.

This chain connects TRBV7-8 to TRBJ2-7; 12 bases fit TRBD2. Germline CDR1 reads SGHVS; CDR2 reads FQNEAQ. The CDR3 has 14 amino acids. V lost 4 bases to trimming and J lost 2 bases; unmatched junction nucleotides: 0. CDR3 amino acids: CASSSSGRAYEQYF. CDR3 sequence (DNA): TGTGCCAGCAGCTCTAGCGGGAGGGCCTACGAGCAGTACTTC.